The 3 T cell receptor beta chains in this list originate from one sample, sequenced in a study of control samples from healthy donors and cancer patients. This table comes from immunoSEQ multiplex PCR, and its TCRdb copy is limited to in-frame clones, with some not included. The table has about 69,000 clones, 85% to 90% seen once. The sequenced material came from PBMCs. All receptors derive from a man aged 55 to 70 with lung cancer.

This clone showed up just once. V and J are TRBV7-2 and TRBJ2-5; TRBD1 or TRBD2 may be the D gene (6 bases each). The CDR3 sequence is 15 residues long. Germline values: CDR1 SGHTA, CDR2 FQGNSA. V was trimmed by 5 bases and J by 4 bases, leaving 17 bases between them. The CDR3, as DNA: TGTGCCAGCAGCCTAGGGGGGATTCAGGGAGAGACCCAGTACTTC. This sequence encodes CASSLGGIQGETQYF.

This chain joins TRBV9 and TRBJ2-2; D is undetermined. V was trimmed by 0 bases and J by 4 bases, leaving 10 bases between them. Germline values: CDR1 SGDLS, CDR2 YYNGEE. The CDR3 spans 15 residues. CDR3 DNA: TGTGCCAGCAGCGTAGTCGCTACTTTCACCGGGGAGCTGTTTTTT. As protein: CASSVVATFTGELFF.

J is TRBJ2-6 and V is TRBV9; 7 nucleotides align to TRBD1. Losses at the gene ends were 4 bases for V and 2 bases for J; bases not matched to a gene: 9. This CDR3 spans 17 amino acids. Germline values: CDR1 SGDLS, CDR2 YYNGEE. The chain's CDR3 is CASSLSTDRTGANVLTF. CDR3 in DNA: TGTGCCAGCAGCTTATCAACGGACAGGACTGGGGCCAACGTCCTGACTTTC.